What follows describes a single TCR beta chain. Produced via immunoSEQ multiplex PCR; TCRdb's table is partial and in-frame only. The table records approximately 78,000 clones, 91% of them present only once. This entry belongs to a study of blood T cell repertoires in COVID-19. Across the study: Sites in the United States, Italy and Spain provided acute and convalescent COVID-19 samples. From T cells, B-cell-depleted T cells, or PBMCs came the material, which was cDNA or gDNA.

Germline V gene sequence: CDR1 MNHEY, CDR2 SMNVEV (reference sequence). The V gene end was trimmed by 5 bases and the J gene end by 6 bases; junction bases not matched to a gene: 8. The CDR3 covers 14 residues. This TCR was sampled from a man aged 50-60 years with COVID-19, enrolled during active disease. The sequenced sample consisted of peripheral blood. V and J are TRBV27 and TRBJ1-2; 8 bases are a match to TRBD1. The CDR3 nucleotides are TGTGCCAGCAGTCCCTTAGACAGGGGAAATGGCTACACCTTC. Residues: CASSPLDRGNGYTF.